Following are 6 T cell receptor beta chains from one sample sequenced in a study of blood T cells in healthy people across ages. Using a J-beta primer mix together with a sample-barcoded 5' primer, a second PCR was run for about 7 to 12 cycles. TCRdb re-called the 5' RACE reads through MiXCR, storing one row per CDR3 protein. The profile covers some 1.8 million distinct CDR3 sequences, with around 42% appearing a single time and 23% taken by the ten largest. Sequencing was done on a sample of blood. Every receptor here comes from a human donor in good health.

The V and J genes are TRBV6-1 and TRBJ2-1; 10 positions agree with TRBD1. Germline V CDR1 and CDR2: MNHNS, SASEGT. Losses at the gene ends were 4 bases for V and 6 bases for J; bases not matched to a gene: 3. There are 14 residues in the CDR3. CDR3 nucleotides: TGTGCCAGCAGTGCCGACAGGGGGCCCAATGAGCAGTTCTTC. Encoded protein: CASSADRGPNEQFF.

This sequence joins TRBV5-1 and TRBJ2-1; D may be TRBD1 (6 bases). CDR1 and CDR2 from the germline V gene are SGHRS and YFSETQ. V was shortened by 4 bases and J by 4 bases, with 15 bases between the two germline ends. This CDR3 region has 15 residues. In nucleotides, the CDR3 is TGCGCCAGCAGCACAACAGGGACCCCTTACAATGAGCAGTTCTTC. Amino acids: CASSTTGTPYNEQFF.

This clonotype was seen at least ten times. This rearrangement joins TRBV20-1 to TRBJ2-7; tentative D call: TRBD2 (5 bases). The CDR3 loop spans 13 amino acids. Germline V gene data show CDR1 as DFQATT and CDR2 as SNEGSKA (reference sequence). Trimming stripped 0 bases from V and 3 bases from J, with 9 bases between. This chain's CDR3 is CSARDPGIYEQYF. The CDR3 region has the DNA TGCAGTGCTAGAGACCCGGGGATCTACGAGCAGTACTTC.

This clonotype was seen only a few times. The chain links TRBV7-2 to TRBJ2-3; D perhaps matches TRBD1 (6 bases). Germline lookup yields CDR1 SGHTA and CDR2 FQGNSA. The CDR3 length is 15 residues. Deletions cut 1 base from V and 6 bases from J, with 14 bases between. In DNA, the CDR3 is TGTGCCAGCAGCTTAGTGCTGGCGCAGGGGGATACGCAGTATTTT. It translates to CASSLVLAQGDTQYF.

V is TRBV6-1 and J is TRBJ2-7; D is perhaps TRBD1 (7 bases). Per germline, CDR1 MNHNS and CDR2 SASEGT. The CDR3 has 17 amino acids. V gave up 3 bases and J gave up 4 bases, with 22 bases separating them. Here the CDR3 DNA reads TGTGCCAGCAGTGATCCGGCAGGGGGGATCGTTGTGTACGAGCAGTACTTC. Encoded protein: CASSDPAGGIVVYEQYF.

The rearrangement joins TRBV6-6 to TRBJ2-2, with 9 bases lining up with TRBD2. Germline CDR1 MNHNY, CDR2 SVGAGI (reference sequence). Unmatched junction bases numbered 8, after V lost 5 bases and J lost 4 bases. The CDR3 loop spans 16 amino acids. The CDR3: CASSVRGGRGTGELFF. CDR3 DNA: TGTGCCAGCAGTGTGCGGGGGGGCCGTGGCACCGGGGAGCTGTTTTTT.